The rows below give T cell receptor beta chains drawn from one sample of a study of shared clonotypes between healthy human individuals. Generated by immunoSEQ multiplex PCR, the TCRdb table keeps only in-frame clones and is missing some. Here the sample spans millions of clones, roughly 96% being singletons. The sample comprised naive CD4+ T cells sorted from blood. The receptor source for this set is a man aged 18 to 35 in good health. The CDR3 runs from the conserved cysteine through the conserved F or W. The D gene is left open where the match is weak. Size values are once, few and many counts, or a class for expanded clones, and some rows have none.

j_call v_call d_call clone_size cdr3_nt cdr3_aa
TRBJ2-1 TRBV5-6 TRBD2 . TGTGCCAGCAGCGTTGATACGGGAGGCTACAATGAGCAGTTCTTC CASSVDTGGYNEQFF
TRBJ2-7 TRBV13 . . TGTGCCAGCAGCGACCGGGACCGATCCTACGAGCAGTACTTC CASSDRDRSYEQYF
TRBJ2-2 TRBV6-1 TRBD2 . TGTGCCAGCAGGAGTAGCGGGGCGAACGGGGAGCTGTTTTTT CASRSSGANGELFF
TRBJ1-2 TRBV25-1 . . TGTGCCAGCAGTGCCTCGGGGGGCGCGGGGGTAAACACCTTC CASSASGGAGVNTF
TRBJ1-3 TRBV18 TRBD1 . TGTGCCAGCTCACCGTGGTCGGGACAGGGTTTTTTTGGAAACACCATATATTTT CASSPWSGQGFFGNTIYF
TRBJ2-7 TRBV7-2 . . TGTGCCAGCAGCTGGTTCTTGGGACTTTCGCGCGAGCAGTACTTC CASSWFLGLSREQYF
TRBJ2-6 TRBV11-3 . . TGTGCCAGCAGCCCGGACGCTGGGGCCAACGTCCTGACTTTC CASSPDAGANVLTF
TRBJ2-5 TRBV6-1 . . TGTGCCAGCAGGCTCATCAGGGGCGGTCAAGAGACCCAGTACTTC CASRLIRGGQETQYF
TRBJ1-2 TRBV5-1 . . TGCGCCAGCAGTAGGGACGACTATGGCTACACCTTC CASSRDDYGYTF
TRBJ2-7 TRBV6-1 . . TGTGCCAGCAGTTCCAACACCCCCTACGAGCAGTACTTC CASSSNTPYEQYF
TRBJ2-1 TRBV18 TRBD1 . TGTGCCAGCTCACCACAAGGACAGGGGAATACTGAGCAGTTCTTC CASSPQGQGNTEQFF
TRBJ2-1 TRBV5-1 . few TGCGCCAGCAGCTTGTATTCAGCCTCTCTTGAGCAGTTCTTC CASSLYSASLEQFF
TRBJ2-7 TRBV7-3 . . TGTGCCAGCAGCTTTACAGGGGGAGGGTCCTACGAGCAGTACTTC CASSFTGGGSYEQYF